The 21 T cell receptor beta chains below all came from one sample that was sequenced in a study of cytomegalovirus exposure and HLA in healthy donors. TCRdb's table, derived via immunoSEQ multiplex PCR, lists solely in-frame clones and lacks some. The sample holds about 330,000 clones, 75% to 90% seen once. Sequences were obtained from PBMCs. These receptors originate from a woman in her 30s in good health and CMV-seropositive.

The chain links TRBV27 to TRBJ2-5; 12 bases align to TRBD2. The CDR3 covers 16 residues. The ends lost 5 bases at V and 5 bases at J; junction bases unmatched: 9. Germline assignment: CDR1 MNHEY and CDR2 SMNVEV (reference sequence). The CDR3 here is CASSPTSGRGGETQYF. CDR3 nucleotide sequence: TGTGCCAGCAGTCCGACTAGCGGGAGAGGTGGGGAGACCCAGTACTTC.

The genes are TRBV7-2 and TRBJ2-1; 7 bases are a match to TRBD2. The germline CDR1 and CDR2 sequences are SGHTA and FQGNSA. The CDR3 spans 13 residues. V was clipped by 5 bases and J by 9 bases; unmatched bases: 7. CDR3 sequence (DNA): TGTGCCAGCAGCACGGGACTATTCGCTGAGCAGTTCTTC. Protein sequence: CASSTGLFAEQFF.

This clone was detected only a few times. The chain employs TRBV27 and TRBJ1-2; a possible D gene is TRBD1 (5 bases). The CDR3 totals 15 residues. Per the germline V gene, CDR1 is MNHEY and CDR2 is SMNVEV (reference sequence). Trimming pared 2 bases from V and 4 bases from J, leaving 14 bases between. The CDR3, as DNA: TGTGCCAGCAGTTTAAAATGGACAAATCCCTATGGCTACACCTTC. Translation gives CASSLKWTNPYGYTF.

The rearrangement links TRBV28 to TRBJ2-7; perhaps TRBD1 as D (6 bases). Germline V gives CDR1 MDHEN, CDR2 SYDVKM. Between the trimmed V and J ends, which lost 2 bases and 6 bases, there was a span of 23 bases. There are 17 residues in the CDR3. The CDR3 bases are TGTGCCAGCAGTTTAACCCCCTTGAAAAGGGGGTTGGGCGAGCAGTACTTC. The encoded protein is CASSLTPLKRGLGEQYF.

The gene calls are TRBV6-5 and TRBJ2-5, with 7 bases lining up with TRBD1. The CDR3 length is 15 residues. Germline trimming cut 5 bases from V and 5 bases from J; bases unmatched to any gene: 11. The germline gives CDR1 MNHEY, CDR2 SVGAGI. For the CDR3, the DNA is TGTGCCAGCAGTCCCCGGACAGGCCTCCAGGAGACCCAGTACTTC. Translation: CASSPRTGLQETQYF.

V usage is TRBV7-7 and J usage is TRBJ2-5; D perhaps matches TRBD2 (5 bases). The CDR3 runs 14 residues. The germline V gene has CDR1 SSHAT and CDR2 FNYEAQ (reference sequence). The V end lost 5 bases, the J end lost 2 bases, and 12 bases lay between the germline ends. CDR3 sequence: CASSRGGSQETQYF. Written as DNA, the CDR3 is TGTGCCAGCAGCCGGGGTGGGAGTCAAGAGACCCAGTACTTC.

This clone was observed once. The chain employs TRBV2 and TRBJ1-5; 10 nucleotides line up with TRBD1. Germline CDR1 SNHLY, CDR2 FYNNEI. Losses at the gene ends were 6 bases for V and 5 bases for J; bases not matched to a gene: 7. The length of the CDR3 is 15 residues. Written as DNA, the CDR3 is TGTGCCAGCAGAAGACAGGGGGCTCTGGATCAGCCCCAGCATTTT. Its protein is CASRRQGALDQPQHF.

This chain links TRBV6-1 with TRBJ2-3; 8 nucleotides match TRBD1. The CDR3 contains 16 residues. Germline CDR1 and CDR2: MNHNS and SASEGT. The ends lost 4 bases at V and 3 bases at J; junction bases unmatched: 9. The CDR3 reads CASSAIRTGRTDTQYF. The CDR3 region has the DNA TGTGCCAGCAGTGCTATTAGGACAGGGCGTACAGATACGCAGTATTTT.

The chain links TRBV29-1 to TRBJ1-2, with 7 bases matching TRBD1. Germline lookup yields CDR1 SQVTM and CDR2 ANQGSEA. With V trimmed by 4 bases and J by 0 bases, 5 bases remained unmatched. CDR3 length: 14 residues. CDR3 sequence reads: CSVGRDRANYGYTF. DNA for the CDR3: TGCAGCGTTGGGCGGGACAGAGCTAACTATGGCTACACCTTC. Variable domain in full (rest from reference TRBV29-1 and TRBJ1-2): SAVISQKPSRDICQRGTSLTIQCQVDSQVTMMFWYRQQPGQSLTLIATANQGSEATYESGFVIDKFPISRPNLTFSTLTVSNMSPEDSSIYLCSVGRDRANYGYTFGSGTRLTVV.

The rearrangement uses TRBV30 and TRBJ2-7, with D possibly being TRBD1 (5 bases). Per the germline V gene, CDR1 is GTSNPN and CDR2 is SVGIG (reference sequence). The CDR3 totals 13 residues. V shed 2 bases and J shed 4 bases, with 12 bases lying between them. For the CDR3, the DNA is TGTGCCTGGAGTTTAGGGGATCGGTACGAGCAGTACTTC. Amino acids: CAWSLGDRYEQYF.

This chain links TRBV30 with TRBJ2-5, with D possibly being TRBD2 (6 bases). V was trimmed by 1 base and J by 7 bases, leaving 13 bases between them. The CDR3 length is 13 residues. The V gene's germline CDR1 is GTSNPN and CDR2 SVGIG (reference sequence). CDR3 nucleotides: TGTGCCTGGAGTGCGGGACTCCTGGGGACCCAGTACTTC. Its protein product is CAWSAGLLGTQYF.

The gene calls are TRBV28 and TRBJ2-1; the match to TRBD1 covers 8 bases. The CDR3 has 15 amino acids. With V trimmed by 8 bases and J by 9 bases, 15 bases remained unmatched. Germline CDR1 MDHEN, CDR2 SYDVKM. The chain's CDR3 is CASQDRVLPKGEQFF. The CDR3 coding sequence is TGTGCCAGCCAGGACAGGGTACTACCTAAGGGTGAGCAGTTCTTC.

This chain connects TRBV29-1 to TRBJ1-1, with TRBD1 identical over 9 bases. CDR1 is SQVTM, CDR2 ANQGSEA, per germline. This CDR3 comprises 14 residues. With 5 bases clipped from V and 8 bases from J, the junction kept 12 bases outside the gene matches. DNA of the CDR3: TGCAGCGTTTTCAACCGGGACAGGGCTCTAGAAGCTTTCTTT. Encoded protein: CSVFNRDRALEAFF.

For this clone: A junction boundary mismatches the germline segment, possibly from a read error. The chain joins TRBV28 to TRBJ1-4; no reliable D call. The length of the CDR3 is 12 residues. CDR1 is MDHEN, CDR2 SYDVKM, per germline. CDR3 in DNA: TGTGCCAGCAGCCAACGAAATATAGGTTGGGATTTT. Its protein product is CASSQRNIGWDF.

The chain recombines TRBV4-3 with TRBJ2-3; either TRBD1 or TRBD2 may fit D (6 bases each). The germline V and J ends were trimmed by 3 bases and 6 bases, with 13 bases remaining between them. The CDR3 extends over 14 amino acids. Per the germline V gene, CDR1 is LGHNA and CDR2 is YSLEER. The CDR3 region is CASSQGGQSDTQYF. CDR3 nucleotide sequence: TGCGCCAGCAGCCAGGGGGGACAATCGGATACGCAGTATTTT.

The rearrangement uses TRBV7-6 and TRBJ1-3, with D unclear. Germline V gives CDR1 SGHVS, CDR2 FNYEAQ. The CDR3 is 11 amino acids. Trimming left V 5 bases short and J 4 bases short, with 3 bases between. The CDR3 reads CASSPGNTIYF. CDR3 nucleotide sequence: TGTGCCAGCAGCCCCGGAAACACCATATATTTT.

V usage is TRBV6-1 and J usage is TRBJ1-2, with D hard to call. V was pared by 10 bases and J by 8 bases, with 14 bases between. CDR3 length: 11 residues. CDR1 is MNHNS and CDR2 is SASEGT in the germline V gene. The CDR3 sequence: CATDTRGGYTF. CDR3 DNA: TGTGCCACCGACACCCGCGGGGGCTACACCTTC.

The chain uses TRBV6-5 and TRBJ2-2; D is unresolved. CDR3 size: 14 residues. From germline, CDR1 is MNHEY and CDR2 SVGAGI. V was clipped by 7 bases and J by 1 base, with 10 bases between them. Here the CDR3 DNA reads TGTGCCAGCACCGCACCTGGGAACACCGGGGAGCTGTTTTTT. Its protein product is CASTAPGNTGELFF.

This chain uses TRBV29-1 with TRBJ2-1; the D gene is possibly TRBD1 (5 bases). The length of the CDR3 is 13 residues. CDR1 is SQVTM, CDR2 ANQGSEA, per germline. Trimming removed 6 bases at V and 5 bases at J, with 14 bases between. The CDR3 bases are TGCAGCGTGCACAGGCCCAGGCACAATGAGCAGTTCTTC. Amino acid sequence: CSVHRPRHNEQFF.

The gene calls are TRBV2 and TRBJ2-7, with a possible D match to TRBD1 (5 bases). The CDR3 spans 11 residues. V was clipped by 5 bases and J by 6 bases, with 8 bases between them. The germline V gene has CDR1 SNHLY and CDR2 FYNNEI. The CDR3 is CASSIRGEQYF. CDR3 DNA sequence: TGTGCCAGCAGTATAAGGGGCGAGCAGTACTTC. Filled out from reference TRBV2 and TRBJ2-7, the complete variable domain reads EPEVTQTPSHQVTQMGQEVILRCVPISNHLYFYWYRQILGQKVEFLVSFYNNEISEKSEIFDDQFSVERPDGSNFTLKIRSTKLEDSAMYFCASSIRGEQYFGPGTRLTVT.

The count of this clone is one. The gene calls are TRBV9 and TRBJ2-6; weak D call: TRBD2 (6 bases). Germline assignment: CDR1 SGDLS and CDR2 YYNGEE. The CDR3 runs to 17 residues. V was trimmed by 3 bases and J by 0 bases, leaving 13 bases between them. The CDR3 DNA follows: TGTGCCAGCAGCGCTTCGGGCGGGGTCTCTGGGGCCAACGTCCTGACTTTC. This translates into CASSASGGVSGANVLTF.